Listed here are 2 T cell receptor beta chains from one sample, sequenced in a study of CD8+ T cells in alopecia areata (dated by TCRdb to 2016 to 2018). Receptor amplification or capture employed the immunoSEQ multiplex PCR assay. To provide template for TCR sequencing, every sample had RNA extracted and reverse transcribed into cDNA. Held by TCRdb, this immuneACCESS table contains in-frame sequences only and omits some clones. Under half of the omission traces to an unresolved V gene where checked; the cause of the rest is unknown. Within this sample are tens of thousands of clones, with roughly half of them counted one time only. The ten largest clones add up to approximately 5.3% of the sample. Sequencing was done on a sample of NKG2D-high CD8+ T cells sorted from blood. The cell subset or site label here, explained by the study, means: sorted CD8+ NKG2D-high blood T cells. These receptors were obtained from a human donor with alopecia areata.

The chain is built from TRBV9 and TRBJ1-2; tentatively, D is TRBD1 (5 bases). CDR1 SGDLS and CDR2 YYNGEE come from the germline V gene. V gave up 5 bases and J gave up 14 bases, with 10 bases separating them. This CDR3 spans 9 amino acids. CDR3 protein: CASRPGGTF. CDR3 coding DNA: TGTGCCAGCAGGCCCGGGGGTACCTTC.

The chain uses TRBV2 and TRBJ2-4; no reliable D call. CDR1 and CDR2 from the germline V gene are SNHLY and FYNNEI. Trimming removed 7 bases from V and 2 bases from J, with 21 bases in between. There are 17 residues in the CDR3. CDR3 sequence: CASTRPGVGMTKNIQYF. CDR3 bases: TGTGCCAGCACCCGCCCTGGGGTGGGGATGACCAAAAACATTCAGTACTTC.